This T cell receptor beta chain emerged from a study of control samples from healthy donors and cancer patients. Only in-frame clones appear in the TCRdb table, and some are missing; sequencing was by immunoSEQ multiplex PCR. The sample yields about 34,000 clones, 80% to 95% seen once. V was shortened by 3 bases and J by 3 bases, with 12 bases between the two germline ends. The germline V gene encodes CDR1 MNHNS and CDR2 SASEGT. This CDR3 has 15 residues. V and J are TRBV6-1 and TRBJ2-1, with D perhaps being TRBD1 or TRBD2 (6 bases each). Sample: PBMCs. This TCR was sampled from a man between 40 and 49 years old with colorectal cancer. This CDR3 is CASSDLGGGYNEQFF. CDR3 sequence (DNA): TGTGCCAGCAGTGATTTGGGGGGCGGCTACAATGAGCAGTTCTTC.